Sequencing of this T cell receptor (beta chain) was carried out in a study of blood T cell repertoires in COVID-19. The assay was immunoSEQ multiplex PCR, and TCRdb's table has in-frame clones only and misses some. The table shows tens of thousands of clones, with approximately 86% occurring only once. V gave up 6 bases and J gave up 4 bases; unmatched junction bases: 4. The CDR3 consists of 13 residues. The germline CDR1 and CDR2 sequences are MRHNA and SNTAGT. The sequence was obtained from a woman aged 80 or over with acute or convalescent COVID-19. J is TRBJ2-3 and V is TRBV6-4; TRBD1 aligns across 7 bases. Sequenced input: peripheral blood. DNA of the CDR3: TGTGCCAGCAGGCTGACAGGGTCAGATACGCAGTATTTT. Its protein is CASRLTGSDTQYF.